This entry concerns a single TCR beta chain. The antigen is undetermined. The CDR3 length is 16 residues. The germline gives CDR1 SGHVS, CDR2 FNYEAQ. V lost 0 bases and J lost 2, with 13 bases in between. CD4+ and CD8+ T cells were sorted from PBMCs stained for CD3, CD4 and CD8. The sample belongs to a study of CD8+ T cells in alopecia areata. Overall study context: In an open-label trial, patients got 5 to 10 mg tofacitinib twice daily.

The authors extracted RNA and reverse transcribed it into cDNA as the sequencing template. The data were produced by immunoSEQ multiplex PCR, yet TCRdb's version contains in-frame clones alone and is incomplete. The sample consists of 69,000 or so clones, under 75% of them appearing once. General study results and limits: TCR sharing was clearer in mice than between patients, perhaps partly owing to patient HLA diversity. Scalp samples also contribute reads from the resident alphabeta T cells found in normal skin.

The starting material was CD8+ T cells sorted from blood, obtained at week 0. The rearrangement links TRBV7-6 to TRBJ2-5; a possible D gene is TRBD2 (6 bases). This TCR was sampled from a human donor with alopecia areata. The CDR3 sequence: CASSLAGGLPQETQYF. The DNA of the CDR3 is TGTGCCAGCAGCTTAGCTGGGGGACTTCCTCAAGAGACCCAGTACTTC.